This T cell receptor beta chain was identified during a study of blood T cell repertoires in COVID-19. Study at large: Specimens from acute and convalescent COVID-19 originated in the United States, Italy and Spain. Sources were T cells, B-cell-depleted T cells, or PBMCs; the material itself was cDNA or gDNA.

In the original analysis: Estimation of nucleated cell counts was performed using reference gene primer amplification. TCRdb's copy holds only in-frame clones and misses some; the assay was immunoSEQ multiplex PCR. V and J calls and clone size are copied from that table; D and trimming were computed from the DNA. The sample has approximately 100,000 clones; 75% to 90% are singletons. The TCR comes from a man aged 55 to 70 with acute or convalescent COVID-19. Sequenced sample: peripheral blood.

The DNA for the CDR3 is TGTGCCAGCAGTTTCGGGACAGGGTGGCAACCTGGGGCCAACGTCCTGACTTTC. Amino acids: CASSFGTGWQPGANVLTF. The chain has TRBV27 and TRBJ2-6; TRBD1 matches 9 bases. This CDR3 has 18 residues. The germline CDR1 and CDR2 sequences are MNHEY and SMNVEV (reference sequence). The trim removed 3 bases at V and 2 bases at J, leaving 8 bases unmatched.